The 5 T cell receptor beta chains listed next were all sequenced from one sample in a study of cytomegalovirus exposure and HLA in healthy donors. Generated by immunoSEQ multiplex PCR, the TCRdb table keeps only in-frame clones and is missing some. The sample shows 70,000 to 95,000 clones, roughly 93% of them seen only once. Material for sequencing was PBMCs. Receptor source: a woman in her 30s in good health and CMV-seronegative.

CDR3 region: CASSLSSLGELFF. The CDR3 nucleotides read TGTGCCAGCAGTTTATCGAGCCTCGGGGAGCTGTTTTTT. This chain uses TRBV27 with TRBJ2-2; D gene unclear. The germline V gene has CDR1 MNHEY and CDR2 SMNVEV (reference sequence). Trimming removed 0 bases from V and 7 bases from J, with 6 bases in between. The CDR3 length is 13 residues.

The V and J genes are TRBV2 and TRBJ1-1, with D hard to call. The V gene lost 6 bases and the J gene lost 1 base, with 12 bases spanning the gap. Germline loops: CDR1 SNHLY, CDR2 FYNNEI. CDR3 size: 14 residues. CDR3 coding DNA: TGTGCCAGCAGGGCGGGTCTAAGGAACACTGAAGCTTTCTTT. Translating it yields CASRAGLRNTEAFF.

V gene TRBV19 combines with J gene TRBJ2-2, with D maybe TRBD1 (5 bases). The CDR3 covers 15 residues. The V gene lost 3 bases and the J gene lost 7 bases, with 15 bases spanning the gap. Germline V gene sequence: CDR1 LNHDA, CDR2 SQIVND (reference sequence). The CDR3 DNA reads as TGTGCCAGTAGTATTTTGGCAGGGCAGCGCGGGGAGCTGTTTTTT. Its protein product is CASSILAGQRGELFF.

The chain has TRBV11-3 and TRBJ2-1; 9 nucleotides match TRBD2. Germline trimming cut 9 bases from V and 7 bases from J; bases unmatched to any gene: 13. This CDR3 region has 15 residues. Germline lookup yields CDR1 SGHNT and CDR2 YENEEA. The CDR3 DNA reads as TGTGCCAGTACCCTTGGGTCTAGCGGGATGAATGAGCAGTTCTTC. Its translation: CASTLGSSGMNEQFF.

The DNA for the CDR3 is TGTGCCAGCAGCTTGGCAGCGGGAGGTCTGAGATACGAGCAGTACTTC. Its protein is CASSLAAGGLRYEQYF. The genes are TRBV5-6 and TRBJ2-7; 9 nucleotides line up with TRBD2. The germline CDR1 and CDR2 sequences are SGHDT and YYEEEE. V trimming: 0 bases; J trimming: 4 bases; junction bases outside the gene matches: 8. The CDR3 length is 16 residues.